This T cell receptor (beta chain) was retrieved from a study of T-cell memory formation after mild COVID-19. Findings and limits, study-wide: Clones shrinking between day 15 and 85 showed a balanced CD4/CD8 split, and those that grew later tilted toward CD4+.

From germline, CDR1 is SGHRS and CDR2 YFSETQ. The CDR3 extends over 17 amino acids. V shed 7 bases, J shed 2 bases, and the junction held 15 bases outside the gene matches. A single record per CDR3 protein comes from TCRdb applying MiXCR to the 5' RACE reads. This sample has 170,000 or so distinct CDR3 sequences, with around a fifth found just once. Concerning this clonotype: Its antigen remains unidentified.

The J gene is TRBJ2-7, the V gene TRBV5-1, with 10 positions matching TRBD1. The sample was PBMCs or a T cell subset sorted from them (not recorded which). The TCR sequence derives from an adult woman who had mild COVID-19 (a few samples of this study predate the infection). Cell type and time point are not known. The CDR3 protein is CASRPPAIGTGAYEQYF. CDR3 nucleotide sequence: TGCGCCAGCCGTCCCCCCGCTATCGGGACAGGGGCCTACGAGCAGTACTTC.